Ten or more counts support the clone carrying this T cell receptor beta chain. For the library, individual cDNA molecules each received unique molecular identifiers. Each CDR3 protein is one row after TCRdb ran MiXCR on the RACE reads. The table lists approximately 84,000 distinct CDR3 sequences, approximately 10% of them singletons, with 2% to 2.5% in the top ten. This sample is drawn from a study of human T cells and chemical hapten exposure. Study background: Upper-back patches of 0.01% DPC were read at 6 days. Minor pooled library volume differences mainly drove per-sample TCR yield variation.

Looked up from germline, CDR1 is DFQATT and CDR2 is SNEGSKA (reference sequence). The ends were cut back, 6 bases at V and 3 bases at J, with 12 bases in the middle. The CDR3 is made up of 12 amino acids. Time point indicated: patch test 2, 6 weeks after DPC sensitization. The treatment was: therapeutic diphenylcyclopropenone sensitization with weekly scalp DPC. Blood draws preceded each patch test application. This chain links TRBV20-1 with TRBJ2-7; a weak D match, TRBD2 (6 bases). Material: whole blood, obtained in connection with sensitization to the hapten diphenylcyclopropenone (DPC). The receptor was derived from a woman aged 25 to 39 with alopecia areata. Some clones in this sample may be carry-over from other donors' samples. The CDR3 is CSAEGLHYEQYF. CDR3 nucleotides: TGCAGTGCCGAGGGACTCCACTACGAGCAGTACTTC.